The 14 T cell receptor beta chains below all came from one sample that was sequenced in a study of human T cells and chemical hapten exposure. Each CDR3 protein gets one entry after TCRdb re-called the RACE reads with MiXCR. The sample records 80,000 to 100,000 distinct CDR3 sequences, 8% to 10% being singletons. Time point: pre-sensitization, week 0. Treatment defined: therapeutic diphenylcyclopropenone sensitization with weekly scalp DPC. The sample consisted of whole blood, taken in connection with sensitization to the hapten diphenylcyclopropenone (DPC). Receptors were obtained from a woman aged 40 to 49 with alopecia areata. Some clones in this sample may be carry-over from other donors' samples.

At least ten counts were recorded for this clonotype. The rearrangement links TRBV7-9 to TRBJ1-2, with 7 bases that match TRBD1. Germline V lookup: CDR1 SEHNR, CDR2 FQNEAQ (reference sequence). The J segment lost 3 bases and the V segment lost 5 bases, leaving 6 bases of the junction unmatched. There are 14 residues in the CDR3. CDR3 bases: TGTGCCAGCAGCCCATTGACAGGGCACTATGGCTACACCTTC. Its translation is CASSPLTGHYGYTF.

Ten or more counts support this clonotype. This chain connects TRBV19 to TRBJ1-5, with a tentative D call TRBD1 (6 bases). Germline V CDR1 and CDR2: LNHDA, SQIVND (reference sequence). Trimming left V 5 bases short and J 0 bases short, with 8 bases between. The CDR3 runs to 14 residues. DNA of the CDR3: TGTGCCAGTAGTGTGGACAGTAGCAATCAGCCCCAGCATTTT. Its protein is CASSVDSSNQPQHF.

This clonotype was detected many times. This chain uses TRBV27 with TRBJ1-2; no definite D call. V lost 9 bases and J 2 bases, leaving 16 bases between the germline ends. This CDR3 has 14 amino acids. CDR1 and CDR2 from the germline V gene are MNHEY and SMNVEV (reference sequence). The CDR3 DNA is TGTGCCAGTGCAAGATTGGTAGGGAACTATGGCTACACCTTC. As protein: CASARLVGNYGYTF.

The sample holds a few counts of this clonotype. Here the CDR3 DNA reads TGTGCCTGGGATAGTTTTCTATATAATTCACCCCTCCACTTT. This gives the protein CAWDSFLYNSPLHF. V gene TRBV30 combines with J gene TRBJ1-6; D not certain. V was pared by 5 bases and J by 4 bases, with 12 bases between. The germline V gene encodes CDR1 GTSNPN and CDR2 SVGIG (reference sequence). The CDR3 spans 14 residues.

This clonotype came up many times. The rearrangement joins TRBV28 to TRBJ2-7; D is ambiguous. Trimming removed 3 bases from V and 2 bases from J, with 11 bases in between. There are 14 residues in the CDR3. Germline V gene lookup returns CDR1 MDHEN and CDR2 SYDVKM. DNA for the CDR3: TGTGCCAGCAGTTTCTCAGCCAGGACCTACGAGCAGTACTTC. It encodes CASSFSARTYEQYF.

This clonotype was counted only a few times. V usage is TRBV11-2 and J usage is TRBJ2-7; D gene ambiguous. Trimming removed 4 bases from V and 13 bases from J, with 17 bases in between. The germline V gene has CDR1 SGHAT and CDR2 FQNNGV. The CDR3 spans 12 residues. The CDR3 bases are TGTGCCAGCAGCTCGTCCCTAACAACCCCTTACTTC. This translates into CASSSSLTTPYF.

This clonotype was seen ten or more times. The chain combines TRBV2 with TRBJ2-7; 7 bases agree with TRBD2. Trimming at V came to 6 bases and at J to 9 bases, leaving 8 bases not matched to a gene. CDR1 SNHLY and CDR2 FYNNEI come from the germline V gene. This CDR3 comprises 12 residues. CDR3 nucleotide sequence: TGTGCCAGCAGGGTAATCGGGAGGTGGCAGTACTTC. This encodes CASRVIGRWQYF.

This clonotype was seen more than once but under ten times. This chain links TRBV6-5 with TRBJ1-2, with 7 bases that match TRBD1. Trimming removed 7 bases from V and 2 bases from J; junction bases left unmatched: 4. Germline CDR1 and CDR2: MNHEY and SVGAGI. This CDR3 has 13 amino acids. CDR3 protein: CASTKTGNYGYTF. The CDR3 DNA is TGTGCCAGCACTAAGACAGGGAACTATGGCTACACCTTC.

This clonotype showed up just a few times. The chain carries TRBV10-3 and TRBJ2-5, with 10 bases identical to TRBD2. The trim removed 10 bases at V and 4 bases at J, leaving 9 bases unmatched. The CDR3 totals 14 residues. Germline V gene sequence: CDR1 ENHRY, CDR2 SYGVKD. The CDR3 DNA reads as TGTGCCACCACCCCCAGCGGGGGGGGAGAGACCCAGTACTTC. Encoded protein: CATTPSGGGETQYF.

This clonotype showed up just a few times. The rearrangement uses TRBV5-1 and TRBJ2-3; 9 bases map to TRBD1. Trimming at V came to 4 bases and at J to 4 bases, leaving 7 bases not matched to a gene. The CDR3 is 15 amino acids. Germline CDR1 and CDR2: SGHRS and YFSETQ. The CDR3 DNA reads as TGCGCCAGCAGCCGAACAGGGGGCGCCCCAGATACGCAGTATTTT. This translates into CASSRTGGAPDTQYF.

This clonotype was found a few times. The chain joins TRBV20-1 to TRBJ2-4; 10 bases align to TRBD2. This CDR3 contains 14 residues. From germline, CDR1 is DFQATT and CDR2 SNEGSKA (reference sequence). V shed 6 bases, J shed 5 bases, and the junction held 7 bases outside the gene matches. The CDR3 sequence is CSAPRSGGENIQYF. For the CDR3, the DNA is TGCAGTGCCCCCCGGAGCGGGGGGGAAAACATTCAGTACTTC.

The gene calls are TRBV4-3 and TRBJ1-2, with D possibly matching TRBD1 (6 bases). V shed 1 base and J shed 5 bases, with 20 bases lying between them. CDR3 length: 17 residues. Looked up from germline, CDR1 is LGHNA and CDR2 is YSLEER. The CDR3 DNA sequence: TGCGCCAGCAGCCAAGGCATACCGTTCGACAGGAGATATGGCTACACCTTC. It is translated as CASSQGIPFDRRYGYTF.

There are many counts of this clonotype. The V and J genes are TRBV28 and TRBJ1-5; TRBD1 matches at 8 bases. CDR3 length: 16 amino acids. V lost 2 bases to trimming and J lost 5 bases; unmatched junction nucleotides: 8. Germline CDR1 is MDHEN and CDR2 is SYDVKM. CDR3: CASSLGPGGGDQPQHF. CDR3 in DNA: TGTGCCAGCAGTTTAGGTCCAGGGGGCGGCGATCAGCCCCAGCATTTT.

In this sample, this clonotype turned up many times. The rearrangement links TRBV12-3 or TRBV12-4 to TRBJ1-3; 7 bases match TRBD1. The CDR3 extends over 14 amino acids. V shed 6 bases, J shed 2 bases, and the junction held 4 bases outside the gene matches. CDR3 nucleotide sequence: TGTGCCAGCAGACAGGGGCGAACTGGAAACACCATATATTTT. Its protein product is CASRQGRTGNTIYF.